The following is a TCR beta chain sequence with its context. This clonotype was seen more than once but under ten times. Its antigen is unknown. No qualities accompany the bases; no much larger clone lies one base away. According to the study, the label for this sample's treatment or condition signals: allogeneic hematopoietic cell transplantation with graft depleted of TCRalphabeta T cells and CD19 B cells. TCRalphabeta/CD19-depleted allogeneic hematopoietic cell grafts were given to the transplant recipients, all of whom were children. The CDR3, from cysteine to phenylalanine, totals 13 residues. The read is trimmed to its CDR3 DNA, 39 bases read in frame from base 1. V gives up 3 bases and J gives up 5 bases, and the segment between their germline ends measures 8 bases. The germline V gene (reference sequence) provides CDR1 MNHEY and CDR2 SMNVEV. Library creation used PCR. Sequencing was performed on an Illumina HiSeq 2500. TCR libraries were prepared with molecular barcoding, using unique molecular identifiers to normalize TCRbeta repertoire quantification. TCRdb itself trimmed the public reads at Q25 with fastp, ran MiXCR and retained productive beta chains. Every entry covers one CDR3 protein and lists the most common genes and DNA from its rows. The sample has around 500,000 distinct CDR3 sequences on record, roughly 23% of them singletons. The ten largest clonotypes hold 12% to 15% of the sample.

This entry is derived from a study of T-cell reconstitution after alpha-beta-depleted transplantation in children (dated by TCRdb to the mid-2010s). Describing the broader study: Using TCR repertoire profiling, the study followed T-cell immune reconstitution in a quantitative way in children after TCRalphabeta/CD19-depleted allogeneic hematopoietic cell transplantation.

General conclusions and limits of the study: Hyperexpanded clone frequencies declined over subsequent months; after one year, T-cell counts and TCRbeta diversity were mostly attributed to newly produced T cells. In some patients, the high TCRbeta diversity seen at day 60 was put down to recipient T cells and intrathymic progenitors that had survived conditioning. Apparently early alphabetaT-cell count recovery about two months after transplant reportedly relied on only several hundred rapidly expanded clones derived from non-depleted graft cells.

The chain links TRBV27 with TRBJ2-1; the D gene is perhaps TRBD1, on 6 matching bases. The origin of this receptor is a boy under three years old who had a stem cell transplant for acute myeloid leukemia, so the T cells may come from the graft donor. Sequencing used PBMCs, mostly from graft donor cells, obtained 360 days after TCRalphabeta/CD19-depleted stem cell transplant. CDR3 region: CASSFSGDNEQFF. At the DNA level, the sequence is TGTGCCAGCAGTTTTTCAGGGGACAATGAGCAGTTCTTC.